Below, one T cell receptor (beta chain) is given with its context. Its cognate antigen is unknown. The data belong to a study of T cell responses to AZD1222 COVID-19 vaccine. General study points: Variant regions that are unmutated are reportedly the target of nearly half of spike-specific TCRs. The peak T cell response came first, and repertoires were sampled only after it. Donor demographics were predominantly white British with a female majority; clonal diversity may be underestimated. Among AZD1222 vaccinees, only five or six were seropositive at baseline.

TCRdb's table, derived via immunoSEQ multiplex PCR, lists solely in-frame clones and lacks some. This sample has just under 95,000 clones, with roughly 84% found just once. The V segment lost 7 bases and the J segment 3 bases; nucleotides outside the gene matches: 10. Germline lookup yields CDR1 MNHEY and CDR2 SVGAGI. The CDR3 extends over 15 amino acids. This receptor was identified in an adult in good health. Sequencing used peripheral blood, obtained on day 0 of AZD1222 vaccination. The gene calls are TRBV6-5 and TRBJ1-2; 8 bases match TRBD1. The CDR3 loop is CASIISGGADYGYTF. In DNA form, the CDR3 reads TGTGCCAGCATTATTTCAGGGGGCGCAGACTATGGCTACACCTTC.